This T cell receptor beta chain was sequenced during a study of T cells in Graves' hyperthyroidism and ophthalmopathy. Study details: The authors collected peripheral blood at initial diagnosis, before any treatment.

CDR3 size: 11 residues. In germline, CDR1 is MDHEN, CDR2 SYDVKM. After removal of 4 bases from V and 12 bases from J, the junction contained 2 bases not matched to a gene. Uncontrolled infection, other autoimmune disease, pregnancy or lactation excluded patients. Concerning this clonotype: The antigen remains unidentified.

Amplified TCR beta CDR3 regions came from RNA transcripts. In the first-round RT-PCR of the TCR CDR3, the HTBI primer set was used. MiXCR, run by TCRdb on the multiplex PCR reads, gives a single entry per CDR3 protein. The repertoire consists of 490,000 or so distinct CDR3 sequences, with approximately 23% occurring once and the leading ten covering under 55%. Study-level results: Ophthalmopathy could be told apart from stable hyperthyroidism with a 13 V-J model. Expanded thyroid clonotypes (above 0.001) were mostly also found in blood.

Input material: blood. J is TRBJ2-1 and V is TRBV28; 8 bases agree with TRBD1. The receptor comes from a woman aged 70-85 years with Graves' ophthalmopathy. Here the CDR3 reads CASSWTGRQFF. The CDR3 DNA follows: TGTGCCAGCAGTTGGACAGGGCGGCAGTTCTTC.